This paragraph reports one TCR beta chain. Its specificity is unknown. Clones were read by immunoSEQ multiplex PCR, and TCRdb kept only the in-frame ones, dropping some. Of about 300,000 clones in the sample, approximately 90% were seen once. This sample is drawn from a study of cytomegalovirus exposure and HLA in healthy donors. On the study more broadly: Later analysis reported that the 95 to 150 validation repertoires shared the platform of the roughly 710 first-cohort repertoires. Study results and caveats: The classifier reportedly diagnosed cytomegalovirus status with high sensitivity and specificity. There were some public TCRs occurring in many donors, but most TCR sequences were rare. Approximately 160 TCR beta chains were listed as cytomegalovirus-associated.

The CDR3 loop spans 13 amino acids. V shed 7 bases and J shed 8 bases, with 17 bases lying between them. The V gene's germline CDR1 is MNHNS and CDR2 SASEGT. J is TRBJ1-1 and V is TRBV6-1, with D possibly being TRBD1 (6 bases). This TCR was recovered from a woman between 18 and 29 years old in good health and CMV-seronegative. Sequencing was carried out using PBMCs. CDR3 bases: TGTGCCAGCAAGGTCACAGGGCCTGGAGAAGCTTTCTTT. This sequence encodes CASKVTGPGEAFF.